This passage covers 7 T cell receptor beta chains from one sample sequenced in a study of OX40 agonist ivuxolimab in advanced cancers. Method: immunoSEQ multiplex PCR; TCRdb's copy keeps in-frame clones and lacks some. The sample contains roughly 80,000 clones, approximately 84% of which appear only once. Source: CD4+ or CD8+ T cells sorted from blood, taken in a trial of the OX40 agonist ivuxolimab. Receptors originate from an adult with an advanced solid tumor such as melanoma, head and neck, liver or kidney cancer.

A single count supports this clone. The chain combines TRBV19 with TRBJ2-2; 13 bases are shared with TRBD2. This CDR3 contains 18 residues. After removal of 3 bases from V and 5 bases from J, the junction contained 9 bases not matched to a gene. Germline loops: CDR1 LNHDA, CDR2 SQIVND (reference sequence). This CDR3 is CASSIEGLAGVGTGELFF. The CDR3 DNA reads as TGTGCCAGTAGTATTGAAGGACTAGCGGGAGTGGGAACCGGGGAGCTGTTTTTT. The variable domain in full, completed from reference TRBV19 and TRBJ2-2, reads DGGITQSPKYLFRKEGQNVTLSCEQNLNHDAMYWYRQDPGQGLRLIYYSQIVNDFQKGDIAEGYSVSREKKESFPLTVTSAQKNPTAFYLCASSIEGLAGVGTGELFFGEGSRLTVL.

The chain has TRBV29-1 and TRBJ1-5, with 8 bases fitting TRBD1. Germline V CDR1 and CDR2: SQVTM, ANQGSEA. The V and J ends lost 2 bases and 9 bases, in that order; junction bases with no gene match: 3. This CDR3 contains 12 residues. The CDR3 DNA sequence: TGCAGCGTTGAATCAGGGGGCGGGCCCCAGCATTTT. Protein product: CSVESGGGPQHF.

V and J are TRBV12-5 and TRBJ2-6; D is uncertain. The CDR3 sequence is 19 residues long. Germline values: CDR1 LGHNT, CDR2 FRNRAP. V dropped 4 bases and J dropped 0 bases, with 19 bases sitting between them. The CDR3 nucleotides are TGTGCTAGTGGTTCCCCCTCCTTGGCAGCCAGCTCTGGGGCCAACGTCCTGACTTTC. It codes for CASGSPSLAASSGANVLTF.

The chain links TRBV18 to TRBJ1-5, with D hard to call. The CDR3 is 16 amino acids. V was clipped by 2 bases and J by 0 bases, with 11 bases between them. Germline V lookup: CDR1 KGHSH, CDR2 LQKENI. The CDR3 region has the DNA TGTGCCAGCTCACCAAGTAGCGATAATAGCAATCAGCCCCAGCATTTT. As protein: CASSPSSDNSNQPQHF. Looking up the rest from reference TRBV18 and TRBJ1-5 gives the full variable domain: NAGVMQNPRHLVRRRGQEARLRCSPMKGHSHVYWYRQLPEEGLKFMVYLQKENIIDESGMPKERFSAEFPKEGPSILRIQQVVRGDSAAYFCASSPSSDNSNQPQHFGDGTRLSIL.

This clone has only a few counts. V usage is TRBV7-9 and J usage is TRBJ2-5; a weak D match, TRBD2 (7 bases). The CDR3 extends over 15 amino acids. Germline V CDR1 and CDR2: SEHNR, FQNEAQ (reference sequence). Trimming removed 4 bases at V and 5 bases at J, with 17 bases between. Written as DNA, the CDR3 is TGTGCCAGCAGCTCTACAGGGAATAGCGGGGAGACCCAGTACTTC. This codes for CASSSTGNSGETQYF.

This clone occurred once. The chain joins TRBV27 to TRBJ1-2, with D possibly being TRBD1 (6 bases). CDR1 and CDR2 from the germline V gene are MNHEY and SMNVEV (reference sequence). The CDR3 runs to 14 residues. V shed 5 bases and J shed 6 bases, with 16 bases lying between them. The CDR3 nucleotides read TGTGCCAGCAGTCTCATTTGGGGGGGCGATGGCTACACCTTC. It codes for CASSLIWGGDGYTF.

To note about this clone: Distinct nucleotide sequences in the sample also encode this CDR3. This chain links TRBV7-9 with TRBJ2-1, with 8 bases lining up with TRBD2. The germline V gene encodes CDR1 SEHNR and CDR2 FQNEAQ (reference sequence). The CDR3 consists of 16 residues. V shed 0 bases, J shed 2 bases, and the junction held 3 bases outside the gene matches. CDR3 coding DNA: TGTGCCAGCAGCTTAGCTCTAGCGGGTACCTACAATGAGCAGTTCTTC. This gives the protein CASSLALAGTYNEQFF.